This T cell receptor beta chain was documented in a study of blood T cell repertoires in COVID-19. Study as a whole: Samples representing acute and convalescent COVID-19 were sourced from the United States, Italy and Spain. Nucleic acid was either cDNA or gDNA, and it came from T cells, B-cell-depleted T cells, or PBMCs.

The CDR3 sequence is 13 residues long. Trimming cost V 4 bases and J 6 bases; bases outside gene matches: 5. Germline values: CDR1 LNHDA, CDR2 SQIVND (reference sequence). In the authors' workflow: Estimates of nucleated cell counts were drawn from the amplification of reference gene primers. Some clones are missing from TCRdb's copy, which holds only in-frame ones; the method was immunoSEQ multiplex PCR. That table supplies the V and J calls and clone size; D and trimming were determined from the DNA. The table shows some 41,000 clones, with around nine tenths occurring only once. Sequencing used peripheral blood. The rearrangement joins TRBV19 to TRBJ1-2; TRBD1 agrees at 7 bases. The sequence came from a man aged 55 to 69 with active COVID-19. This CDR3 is CASSTRGLDGYTF. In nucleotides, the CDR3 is TGTGCCAGTAGTACGAGGGGGCTGGATGGCTACACCTTC. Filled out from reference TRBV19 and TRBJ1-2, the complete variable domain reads DGGITQSPKYLFRKEGQNVTLSCEQNLNHDAMYWYRQDPGQGLRLIYYSQIVNDFQKGDIAEGYSVSREKKESFPLTVTSAQKNPTAFYLCASSTRGLDGYTFGSGTRLTVV.